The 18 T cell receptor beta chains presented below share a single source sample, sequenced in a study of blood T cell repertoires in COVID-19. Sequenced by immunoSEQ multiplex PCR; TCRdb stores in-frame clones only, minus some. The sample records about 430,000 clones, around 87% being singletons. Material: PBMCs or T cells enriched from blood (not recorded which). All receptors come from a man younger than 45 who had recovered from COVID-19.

CDR3 DNA sequence: TGTGCCAGCAGGTACAGATGCGTGCGACAGGGGGCTTGGAACCAAGAGACCCAGTACTTC. Residues: CASRYRCVRQGAWNQETQYF. The rearrangement joins TRBV3-1 (or the pseudogene TRBV3-2) to TRBJ2-5; 10 bases fit TRBD1. Germline-derived CDR1 and CDR2 are LGHDT and YNNKEL (reference sequence). V lost 6 bases, J lost 0 bases, and 19 bases stayed unmatched. The length of the CDR3 is 20 residues.

Here the CDR3 reads CASNEAGGIYGYTF. CDR3 bases: TGCGCCAGCAACGAAGCAGGGGGGATCTATGGCTACACCTTC. The chain links TRBV5-1 to TRBJ1-2, with TRBD1 matching 7 bases. Germline CDR1 reads SGHRS; CDR2 reads YFSETQ. J was trimmed by 4 bases and V by 6 bases; bases with no gene match: 9. CDR3 length equals 14 residues.

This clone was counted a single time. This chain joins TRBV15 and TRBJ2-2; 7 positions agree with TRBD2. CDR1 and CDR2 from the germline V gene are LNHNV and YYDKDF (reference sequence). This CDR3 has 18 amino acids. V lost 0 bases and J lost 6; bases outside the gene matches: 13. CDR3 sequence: CATSRELGVAGQAGELFF. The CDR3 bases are TGTGCCACCAGCAGAGAACTGGGGGTAGCGGGTCAGGCCGGGGAGCTGTTTTTT. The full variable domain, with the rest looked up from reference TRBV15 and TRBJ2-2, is DAMVIQNPRYQVTQFGKPVTLSCSQTLNHNVMYWYQQKSSQAPKLLFHYYDKDFNNEADTPDNFQSRRPNTSFCFLDIRSPGLGDTAMYLCATSRELGVAGQAGELFFGEGSRLTVL.

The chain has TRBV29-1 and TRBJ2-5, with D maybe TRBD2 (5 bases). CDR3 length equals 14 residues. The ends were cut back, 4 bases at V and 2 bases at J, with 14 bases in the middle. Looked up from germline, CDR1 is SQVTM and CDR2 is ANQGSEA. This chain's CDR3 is CSVVWVARQETQYF. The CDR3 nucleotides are TGCAGCGTTGTTTGGGTAGCGAGACAAGAGACCCAGTACTTC.

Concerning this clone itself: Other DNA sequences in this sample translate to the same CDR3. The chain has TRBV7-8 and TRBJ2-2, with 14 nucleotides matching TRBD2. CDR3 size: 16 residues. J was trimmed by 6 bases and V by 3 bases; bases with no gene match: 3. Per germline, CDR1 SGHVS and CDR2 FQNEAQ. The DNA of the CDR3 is TGTGCCAGCAGCTTGGGGACTAGCGGGAGCCCCGGGGAGCTGTTTTTT. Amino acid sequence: CASSLGTSGSPGELFF.

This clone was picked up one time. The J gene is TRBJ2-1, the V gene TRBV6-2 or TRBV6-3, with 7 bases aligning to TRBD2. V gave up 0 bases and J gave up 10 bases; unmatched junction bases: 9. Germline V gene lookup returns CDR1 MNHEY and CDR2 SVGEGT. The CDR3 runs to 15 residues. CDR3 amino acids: CASSYSRGGSREQFF. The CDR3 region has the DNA TGTGCCAGCAGTTACTCGAGGGGCGGGAGCCGGGAGCAGTTCTTC.

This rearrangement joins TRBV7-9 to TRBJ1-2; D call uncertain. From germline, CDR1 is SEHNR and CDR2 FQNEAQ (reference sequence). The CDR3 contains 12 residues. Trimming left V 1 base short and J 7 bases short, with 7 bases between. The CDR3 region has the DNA TGTGCCAGCAGCTTAGGTGGCACTGGCTACACCTTC. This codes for CASSLGGTGYTF.

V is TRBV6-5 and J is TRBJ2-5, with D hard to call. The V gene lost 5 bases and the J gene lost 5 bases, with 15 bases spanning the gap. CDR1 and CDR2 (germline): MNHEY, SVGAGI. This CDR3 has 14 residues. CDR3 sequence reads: CASSRGTLLETQYF. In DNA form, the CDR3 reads TGTGCCAGCAGTCGCGGAACCCTTTTGGAGACCCAGTACTTC.

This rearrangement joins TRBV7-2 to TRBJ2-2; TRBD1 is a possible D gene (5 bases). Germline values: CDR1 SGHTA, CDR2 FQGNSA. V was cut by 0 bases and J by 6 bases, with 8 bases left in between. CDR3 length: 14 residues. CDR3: CASSLARGAGELFF. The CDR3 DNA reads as TGTGCCAGCAGCTTAGCTAGGGGCGCCGGGGAGCTGTTTTTT.

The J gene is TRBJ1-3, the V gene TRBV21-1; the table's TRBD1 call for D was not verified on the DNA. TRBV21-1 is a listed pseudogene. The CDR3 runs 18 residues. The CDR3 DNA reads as TGTGCCAGCAGCAAAGGGGGGACAGGGCGCCCGACTGGAAACACCATATATTTT. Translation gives CASSKGGTGRPTGNTIYF.

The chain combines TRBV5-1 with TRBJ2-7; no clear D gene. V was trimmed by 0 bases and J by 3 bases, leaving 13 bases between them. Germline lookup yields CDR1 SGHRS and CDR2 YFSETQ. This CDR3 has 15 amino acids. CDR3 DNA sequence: TGCGCCAGCAGCTTGGCAGTTACAGCTCTCTACGAGCAGTACTTC. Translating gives CASSLAVTALYEQYF.

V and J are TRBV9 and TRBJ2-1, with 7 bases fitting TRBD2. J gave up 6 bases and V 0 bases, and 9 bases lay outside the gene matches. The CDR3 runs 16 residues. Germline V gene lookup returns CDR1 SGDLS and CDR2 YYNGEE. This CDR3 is CASSVAPLGRGNEQFF. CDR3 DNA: TGTGCCAGCAGCGTAGCCCCATTGGGGAGGGGCAATGAGCAGTTCTTC.

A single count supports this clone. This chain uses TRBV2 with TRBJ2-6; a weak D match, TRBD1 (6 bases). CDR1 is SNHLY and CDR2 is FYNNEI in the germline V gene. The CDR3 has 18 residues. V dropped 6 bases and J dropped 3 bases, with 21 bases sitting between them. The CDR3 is CASRRDNPWLDGANVLTF. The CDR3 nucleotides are TGTGCCAGCAGGAGGGACAACCCCTGGCTGGATGGGGCCAACGTCCTGACTTTC.

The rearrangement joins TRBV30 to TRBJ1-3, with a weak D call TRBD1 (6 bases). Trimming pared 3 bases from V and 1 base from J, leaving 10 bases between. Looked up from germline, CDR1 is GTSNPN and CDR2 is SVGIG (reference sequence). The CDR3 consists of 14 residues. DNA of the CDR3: TGTGCCTGGAGCAGGGACACTTCTGGAAACACCATATATTTT. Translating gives CAWSRDTSGNTIYF.

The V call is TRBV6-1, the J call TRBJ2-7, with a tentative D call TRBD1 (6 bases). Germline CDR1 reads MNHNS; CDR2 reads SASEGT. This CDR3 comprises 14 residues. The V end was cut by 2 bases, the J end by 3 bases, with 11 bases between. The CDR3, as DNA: TGTGCCAGCAGTGAAAGGACAGCACGCTACGAGCAGTACTTC. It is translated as CASSERTARYEQYF.

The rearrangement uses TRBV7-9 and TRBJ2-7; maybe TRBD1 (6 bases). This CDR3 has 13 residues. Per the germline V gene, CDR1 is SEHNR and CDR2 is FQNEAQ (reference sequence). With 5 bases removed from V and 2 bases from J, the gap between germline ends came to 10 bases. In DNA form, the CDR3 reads TGTGCCAGCAGCACCGGGACAACCTACGAGCAGTACTTC. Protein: CASSTGTTYEQYF.

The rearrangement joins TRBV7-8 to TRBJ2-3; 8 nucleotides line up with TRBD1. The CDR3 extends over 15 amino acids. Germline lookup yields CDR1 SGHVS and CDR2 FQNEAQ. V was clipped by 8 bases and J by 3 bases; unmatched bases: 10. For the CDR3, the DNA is TGTGCCAGCGGGTCCCGGGACAGGCGAACAGATACGCAGTATTTT. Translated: CASGSRDRRTDTQYF.

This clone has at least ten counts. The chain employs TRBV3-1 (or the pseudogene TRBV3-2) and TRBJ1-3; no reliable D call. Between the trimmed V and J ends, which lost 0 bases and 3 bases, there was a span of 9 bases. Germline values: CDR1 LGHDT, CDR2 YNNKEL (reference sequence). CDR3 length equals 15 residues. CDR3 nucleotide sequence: TGTGCCAGCAGCCAAGACCGAGGGTTTGGAAACACCATATATTTT. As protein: CASSQDRGFGNTIYF.